Listed here are 21 T cell receptor beta chains from one sample, sequenced in a study of T cell changes during pregnancy in multiple sclerosis. Sequencing used immunoSEQ multiplex PCR; TCRdb keeps in-frame clones, though not all of them. This sample yields over 80,000 clones, of which just over 90% are seen a single time; around 0.78% belongs to the top ten. Sequenced material: peripheral blood, taken in the second trimester of pregnancy. These receptors were obtained from a female donor in good health, enrolled as a control in a pregnancy study.

In DNA form, the CDR3 reads TGTGCCAGCAGGAGGAACAGGGGGCTAGTCGATAGCAATCAGCCCCAGCATTTT. This sequence encodes CASRRNRGLVDSNQPQHF. The J gene is TRBJ1-5, the V gene TRBV27; TRBD1 matches at 9 bases. V shed 6 bases and J 0 bases; nucleotides not matched to a gene: 12. The CDR3 is made up of 18 amino acids. Looked up from germline, CDR1 is MNHEY and CDR2 is SMNVEV (reference sequence).

The count of this clone is one. The rearrangement joins TRBV7-9 to TRBJ2-3, with 12 bases lining up with TRBD1. The junction had 7 bases not matched to a gene; V was cut back by 5 bases and J by 4 bases. There are 16 residues in the CDR3. Germline V gives CDR1 SEHNR, CDR2 FQNEAQ (reference sequence). CDR3 DNA: TGTGCCAGCAGCCGCGGGACAGGGGGCCTGGCAGATACGCAGTATTTT. Translating gives CASSRGTGGLADTQYF. Supplemented by reference TRBV7-9 and TRBJ2-3, the full variable domain reads DTGVSQNPRHKITKRGQNVTFRCDPISEHNRLYWYRQTLGQGPEFLTYFQNEAQLEKSRLLSDRFSAERPKGSFSTLEIQRTEQGDSAMYLCASSRGTGGLADTQYFGPGTRLTVL.

This clone was seen only once. CDR3 nucleotide sequence: TGTGCCAGCAGCGTAGGCCCTGGAGACAGGGTTAGAGGCTACACCTTC. Protein product: CASSVGPGDRVRGYTF. The J gene is TRBJ1-2, the V gene TRBV9; 7 positions agree with TRBD1. The CDR3 runs 16 residues. After removal of 0 bases from V and 8 bases from J, the junction contained 13 bases not matched to a gene. Germline values: CDR1 SGDLS, CDR2 YYNGEE.

The rearrangement joins TRBV5-1 to TRBJ2-7; 7 nucleotides line up with TRBD2. The CDR3 contains 11 residues. The V gene end was trimmed by 4 bases and the J gene end by 6 bases; junction bases not matched to a gene: 1. Germline V gives CDR1 SGHRS, CDR2 YFSETQ. The DNA for the CDR3 is TGCGCCAGCAGCGTAGCGGGCGAGCAGTACTTC. Protein: CASSVAGEQYF.

This rearrangement joins TRBV4-1 to TRBJ2-7, with D possibly TRBD2 on 6 matching bases. This CDR3 contains 15 residues. V lost 0 bases to trimming and J lost 7 bases, with 16 bases between them. In germline, CDR1 is MGHRA, CDR2 YSYEKL. CDR3 in amino acids: CASSQDGGLGREQYF. DNA for the CDR3: TGCGCCAGCAGCCAAGATGGGGGACTTGGCCGGGAGCAGTACTTC.

This chain joins TRBV7-2 and TRBJ2-1; 7 nucleotides align to TRBD1. The CDR3 is 16 residues long. V shed 1 base and J 2 bases; nucleotides not matched to a gene: 5. Germline V gives CDR1 SGHTA, CDR2 FQGNSA. CDR3 DNA: TGTGCCAGCAGCTTAGAGGGGGCAGTCACCTACAATGAGCAGTTCTTC. Amino acids: CASSLEGAVTYNEQFF.

The chain carries TRBV9 and TRBJ2-5, with D possibly TRBD2 on 5 matching bases. V shed 0 bases and J shed 5 bases, with 20 bases lying between them. Germline V gene data show CDR1 as SGDLS and CDR2 as YYNGEE. This CDR3 region has 17 residues. The CDR3 sequence is CASSVGLSGGGRETQYF. The CDR3 DNA sequence: TGTGCCAGCAGCGTAGGTCTAAGCGGCGGCGGCAGGGAGACCCAGTACTTC. The whole variable domain, filled in from reference TRBV9 and TRBJ2-5, reads DSGVTQTPKHLITATGQRVTLRCSPRSGDLSVYWYQQSLDQGLQFLIQYYNGEERAKGNILERFSAQQFPDLHSELNLSSLELGDSALYFCASSVGLSGGGRETQYFGPGTRLLVL.

The genes are TRBV5-4 and TRBJ2-1; TRBD2 matches at 9 bases. Germline V CDR1 and CDR2: SGHNT, YYREEE (reference sequence). This CDR3 is built from 16 residues. J gave up 10 bases and V 0 bases, and 11 bases lay outside the gene matches. CDR3 residues: CASSLGSLLAGREQFF. The CDR3 nucleotides are TGTGCCAGCAGCTTGGGAAGTTTACTAGCGGGTAGGGAGCAGTTCTTC.

The chain combines TRBV15 with TRBJ2-1; a possible D gene is TRBD1 (6 bases). The germline V and J ends were trimmed by 0 bases and 5 bases, with 17 bases remaining between them. From germline, CDR1 is LNHNV and CDR2 YYDKDF (reference sequence). The CDR3 is 17 residues long. For the CDR3, the DNA is TGTGCCACCAGCAGAGATGTATCGACAGGTATCGACAATGAGCAGTTCTTC. Translation: CATSRDVSTGIDNEQFF. Supplemented by reference TRBV15 and TRBJ2-1, the full variable domain reads DAMVIQNPRYQVTQFGKPVTLSCSQTLNHNVMYWYQQKSSQAPKLLFHYYDKDFNNEADTPDNFQSRRPNTSFCFLDIRSPGLGDTAMYLCATSRDVSTGIDNEQFFGPGTRLTVL.

This chain connects TRBV28 to TRBJ2-7, with D possibly being TRBD1 (5 bases). The CDR3 extends over 14 amino acids. Per the germline V gene, CDR1 is MDHEN and CDR2 is SYDVKM. The V and J ends lost 5 bases and 6 bases respectively, with 17 bases between them. CDR3 in amino acids: CASSRVGDSSEQYF. Written as DNA, the CDR3 is TGTGCCAGCAGTCGCGTAGGGGATTCAAGCGAGCAGTACTTC. Full variable domain (remainder filled in from reference TRBV28 and TRBJ2-7): DVKVTQSSRYLVKRTGEKVFLECVQDMDHENMFWYRQDPGLGLRLIYFSYDVKMKEKGDIPEGYSVSREKKERFSLILESASTNQTSMYLCASSRVGDSSEQYFGPGTRLTVT.

The chain joins TRBV6-5 to TRBJ2-3, with D perhaps TRBD1 (5 bases). The CDR3 length is 15 residues. Germline V gene sequence: CDR1 MNHEY, CDR2 SVGAGI. V lost 6 bases and J 3 bases, leaving 16 bases between the germline ends. The CDR3 DNA is TGTGCCAGCAGCCGCTCTGGAGCAGGGACAGATACGCAGTATTTT. Translation gives CASSRSGAGTDTQYF.

V and J are TRBV27 and TRBJ1-1; D is unresolved. CDR1 is MNHEY, CDR2 SMNVEV, per germline (reference sequence). V dropped 6 bases and J dropped 1 base, with 12 bases sitting between them. The CDR3 extends over 14 amino acids. CDR3 residues: CASRTFPGNTEAFF. CDR3 nucleotides: TGTGCCAGCAGAACCTTCCCGGGGAACACTGAAGCTTTCTTT.

The rearrangement links TRBV4-1 to TRBJ1-4, with D possibly TRBD1 on 6 matching bases. Germline-derived CDR1 and CDR2 are MGHRA and YSYEKL. Trimming removed 0 bases from V and 8 bases from J, with 19 bases in between. There are 17 residues in the CDR3. The CDR3 DNA follows: TGCGCCAGCAGCCAAGAGTATTATCGGGGGGCAAACGAAAAACTGTTTTTT. Protein sequence: CASSQEYYRGANEKLFF.

This clone was counted once. The V call is TRBV2, the J call TRBJ2-6; D ambiguous. CDR1 and CDR2 from the germline V gene are SNHLY and FYNNEI. The V end was cut by 5 bases, the J end by 0 bases, with 5 bases between. The CDR3 loop spans 14 amino acids. CDR3 sequence reads: CASSSFSGANVLTF. The CDR3 DNA reads TGTGCCAGCAGTTCCTTCTCTGGGGCCAACGTCCTGACTTTC.

This clone showed up just once. This chain joins TRBV7-6 and TRBJ2-1; D is unclear. This CDR3 has 14 residues. Germline CDR1 reads SGHVS; CDR2 reads FNYEAQ. V dropped 0 bases and J dropped 4 bases, with 7 bases sitting between them. The chain's CDR3 is CASSLALLYNEQFF. The CDR3 coding sequence is TGTGCCAGCAGCTTAGCACTCTTATACAATGAGCAGTTCTTC.

The rearrangement uses TRBV7-9 and TRBJ2-1; TRBD1 agrees at 8 bases. CDR1 SEHNR and CDR2 FQNEAQ come from the germline V gene (reference sequence). V gave up 4 bases and J gave up 6 bases; unmatched junction bases: 8. CDR3 length equals 15 residues. Here the CDR3 reads CASSSDRGWGNEQFF. The CDR3 DNA reads TGTGCCAGCAGCTCCGACAGGGGCTGGGGCAATGAGCAGTTCTTC.

As DNA, the CDR3 is TGCGCCAGCAGCGAAGCAGGCATGGGTCGTAAGAGCACTGAAGCTTTCTTT. Residues: CASSEAGMGRKSTEAFF. The chain employs TRBV10-2 and TRBJ1-1; D unresolved. The germline V gene encodes CDR1 WSHSY and CDR2 SAAADI. V was shortened by 6 bases and J by 4 bases, with 24 bases between the two germline ends. The CDR3 has 17 residues.

V and J are TRBV7-2 and TRBJ1-4; TRBD1 aligns across 9 bases. The V and J ends lost 2 bases and 8 bases, in that order; junction bases with no gene match: 3. This CDR3 has 14 amino acids. Germline assignment: CDR1 SGHTA and CDR2 FQGNSA. CDR3 coding DNA: TGTGCCAGCAGCTTAACAGGGGGCCTGGAAAAACTGTTTTTT. This sequence encodes CASSLTGGLEKLFF.

The chain links TRBV28 to TRBJ2-1; 13 bases line up with TRBD2. This CDR3 has 15 amino acids. The ends lost 5 bases at V and 8 bases at J; junction bases unmatched: 6. The germline gives CDR1 MDHEN, CDR2 SYDVKM. The CDR3 nucleotides are TGTGCCAGCAGTCCCACTAGCGGGAGGGCATATGAGCAGTTCTTC. As protein: CASSPTSGRAYEQFF.

The chain carries TRBV19 and TRBJ1-1, with D perhaps TRBD1 (5 bases). The ends were cut back, 3 bases at V and 0 bases at J, with 8 bases in the middle. CDR1 and CDR2 (germline): LNHDA, SQIVND (reference sequence). The CDR3 totals 14 residues. The chain's CDR3 is CASSIGAMNTEAFF. DNA for the CDR3: TGTGCCAGTAGTATTGGGGCAATGAACACTGAAGCTTTCTTT.

The chain links TRBV19 to TRBJ2-2; 8 bases match TRBD1. The CDR3 consists of 16 residues. V gave up 7 bases and J gave up 5 bases; unmatched junction bases: 12. From germline, CDR1 is LNHDA and CDR2 SQIVND (reference sequence). The CDR3: CASTPAGRGRTGELFF. CDR3 nucleotides: TGTGCCAGTACCCCCGCGGGCAGGGGGCGAACCGGGGAGCTGTTTTTT. Full variable domain (rest looked up from reference TRBV19 and TRBJ2-2): DGGITQSPKYLFRKEGQNVTLSCEQNLNHDAMYWYRQDPGQGLRLIYYSQIVNDFQKGDIAEGYSVSREKKESFPLTVTSAQKNPTAFYLCASTPAGRGRTGELFFGEGSRLTVL.